This TCR beta chain was observed in a study of blood T cell repertoires in COVID-19. Under the authors' procedure: Nucleated cell number was recorded as an estimate derived from reference gene primer amplification. Sequenced by immunoSEQ multiplex PCR; TCRdb stores in-frame clones only, minus some. Clone size and the V and J calls come from that table; the DNA yielded D and trimming. The table has 130,000 to 150,000 clones, approximately 92% seen once. The V gene lost 1 base and the J gene lost 4 bases, with 10 bases spanning the gap. The germline gives CDR1 MNHEY, CDR2 SVGAGI. The CDR3 extends over 15 amino acids.

V gene TRBV6-5 combines with J gene TRBJ2-2; tentatively, D is TRBD1 (5 bases). The source of this sequence is a man between 18 and 35 years old with COVID-19, enrolled during active disease. Sequencing was performed on peripheral blood. This CDR3 reads CASSYWQGRTGELFF. The CDR3 DNA reads TGTGCCAGCAGTTACTGGCAGGGTCGCACCGGGGAGCTGTTTTTT.